This T cell receptor (beta chain) emerged from a study of T cell changes during pregnancy in multiple sclerosis. Assay used: immunoSEQ multiplex PCR; TCRdb lists only in-frame clones, some missing. This sample has around 39,000 clones; about 92% occur once, and the top ten carry about 0.4%. The sequencing used CD4+ T cells from peripheral blood mononuclear cells, collected in the third trimester of pregnancy. The source of this sequence is a female donor in good health, enrolled as a control in a pregnancy study.

In DNA form, the CDR3 reads TGTGCCAGCAGCTCGCCGACAAGAGAGACCCAGTACTTC. Translated: CASSSPTRETQYF. The chain joins TRBV13 to TRBJ2-5; D remains ambiguous. Germline CDR1 reads PRHDT; CDR2 reads FYEKMQ (reference sequence). V was shortened by 4 bases and J by 4 bases, with 10 bases between the two germline ends. The CDR3 totals 13 residues.